The 19 T cell receptor beta chains below come from one sample, sequenced in a study of blood T cell repertoires in COVID-19. Method: immunoSEQ multiplex PCR; TCRdb's copy keeps in-frame clones and lacks some. The profile shows over 130,000 clones, 85% of them singletons. The sequencing sample was made of peripheral blood. These receptors were collected from a man in his forties or fifties with acute or convalescent COVID-19.

This clone was seen a few times. The V call is TRBV2, the J call TRBJ2-3; 10 bases agree with TRBD2. The germline CDR1 and CDR2 sequences are SNHLY and FYNNEI. V gave up 2 bases and J gave up 6 bases; unmatched junction bases: 11. This CDR3 has 17 residues. The CDR3: CASSEMIQREGRDTQYF. CDR3 sequence (DNA): TGTGCCAGCAGTGAAATGATACAGCGGGAGGGGAGGGATACGCAGTATTTT.

This clone occurred once. The chain is built from TRBV21-1 and TRBJ2-7; the table calls TRBD2, which could not be checked here. TRBV21-1 is noted as a pseudogene. There are 17 residues in the CDR3. In nucleotides, the CDR3 is TGTGCCAGCAGCAAACTCTTAGGCGGGGGATGCTCCTACGAGCAGTACTTC. Translation: CASSKLLGGGCSYEQYF.

This clone was found many times. This sequence joins TRBV5-4 and TRBJ2-2; weak D call: TRBD2 (5 bases). This CDR3 has 13 residues. Germline V gene sequence: CDR1 SGHNT, CDR2 YYREEE (reference sequence). Trimming stripped 0 bases from V and 6 bases from J, with 6 bases between. This chain's CDR3 is CASSLDGAGELFF. CDR3 coding DNA: TGTGCCAGCAGCTTGGACGGGGCCGGGGAGCTGTTTTTT.

The gene calls are TRBV7-9 and TRBJ2-3, with D possibly matching TRBD2 (6 bases). Germline-derived CDR1 and CDR2 are SEHNR and FQNEAQ (reference sequence). The CDR3 extends over 15 amino acids. V was trimmed by 5 bases and J by 7 bases, leaving 19 bases between them. CDR3 DNA: TGTGCCAGCAGCGGCAGACTAGTGAAGTCCCATACGCAGTATTTT. Translation: CASSGRLVKSHTQYF.

The chain joins TRBV5-1 to TRBJ2-5, with TRBD2 matching 12 bases. The junction had 4 bases not matched to a gene; V was cut back by 5 bases and J by 2 bases. CDR1 is SGHRS and CDR2 is YFSETQ in the germline V gene. This CDR3 comprises 15 residues. The chain's CDR3 is CASSTSGRIQETQYF. The CDR3 nucleotides are TGCGCCAGCAGTACTAGCGGGAGGATACAAGAGACCCAGTACTTC. The entire variable domain, with the rest obtained from reference TRBV5-1 and TRBJ2-5, is as follows: KAGVTQTPRYLIKTRGQQVTLSCSPISGHRSVSWYQQTPGQGLQFLFEYFSETQRNKGNFPGRFSGRQFSNSRSEMNVSTLELGDSALYLCASSTSGRIQETQYFGPGTRLLVL.

This clone was picked up one time. The chain joins TRBV24-1 to TRBJ1-2; perhaps TRBD1 as D (5 bases). With 4 bases removed from V and 4 bases from J, the gap between germline ends came to 6 bases. Germline loops: CDR1 KGHDR, CDR2 SFDVKD. CDR3 length equals 12 residues. CDR3 sequence reads: CATSDRAYGYTF. CDR3 DNA: TGTGCCACCAGTGACAGGGCCTATGGCTACACCTTC.

This clone occurred once. The rearrangement uses TRBV19 and TRBJ1-6, with TRBD1 matching over 9 bases. V was clipped by 6 bases and J by 7 bases; unmatched bases: 4. The germline V gene encodes CDR1 LNHDA and CDR2 SQIVND (reference sequence). The length of the CDR3 is 14 residues. The CDR3 bases are TGTGCCAGTAGCACGACAGGGGGGAATTCACCCCTCCACTTT. Translating gives CASSTTGGNSPLHF.

V and J are TRBV3-1 (or the pseudogene TRBV3-2) and TRBJ1-6, with TRBD1 matching over 8 bases. V shed 3 bases, J shed 7 bases, and the junction held 8 bases outside the gene matches. This CDR3 is built from 16 residues. CDR1 LGHDT and CDR2 YNNKEL come from the germline V gene (reference sequence). The CDR3 region is CASSHFRTGKNSPLHF. CDR3 coding DNA: TGTGCCAGCAGCCATTTCAGGACAGGGAAAAATTCACCCCTCCACTTT.

The rearrangement joins TRBV3-1 (or the pseudogene TRBV3-2) to TRBJ2-1; D remains ambiguous. V lost 3 bases, J lost 7 bases, and 19 bases lay in between. CDR3 length equals 16 residues. Germline CDR1 LGHDT, CDR2 YNNKEL (reference sequence). CDR3 sequence reads: CASSHRNTASRNEQFF. The DNA of the CDR3 is TGTGCCAGCAGCCACCGAAACACAGCCTCAAGGAATGAGCAGTTCTTC.

The rearrangement links TRBV2 to TRBJ1-2; 7 bases are shared with TRBD1. Trimming cost V 1 base and J 1 base; bases outside gene matches: 0. The length of the CDR3 is 14 residues. Germline values: CDR1 SNHLY, CDR2 FYNNEI. The CDR3 here is CASSEDRGNYGYTF. CDR3 nucleotide sequence: TGTGCCAGCAGTGAAGACAGGGGTAACTATGGCTACACCTTC.

The chain combines TRBV13 with TRBJ1-6; 9 bases align to TRBD1. The CDR3 length is 14 residues. Germline V lookup: CDR1 PRHDT, CDR2 FYEKMQ (reference sequence). V gave up 5 bases and J gave up 10 bases; unmatched junction bases: 6. CDR3 nucleotides: TGTGCCAGCAGCCAGGACAGGGGCGGGTCACCCCTCCACTTT. Translation gives CASSQDRGGSPLHF.

This clone was seen just once. This rearrangement joins TRBV27 to TRBJ2-1; the match to TRBD2 covers 10 bases. The V and J ends lost 4 bases and 1 base, in that order; junction bases with no gene match: 7. This CDR3 spans 17 amino acids. Germline V gene data show CDR1 as MNHEY and CDR2 as SMNVEV (reference sequence). CDR3 protein: CASSSRLAGRSYNEQFF. In DNA form, the CDR3 reads TGTGCCAGCAGTTCCAGACTAGCGGGCCGTTCCTACAATGAGCAGTTCTTC.

The gene calls are TRBV5-1 and TRBJ2-7, with D uncertain. The CDR3 spans 12 residues. Germline CDR1 and CDR2: SGHRS and YFSETQ. V gave up 5 bases and J gave up 3 bases, with 9 bases separating them. CDR3 in DNA: TGCGCCAGCAGGCGAGATCTCTACGAGCAGTACTTC. As protein: CASRRDLYEQYF.

The chain joins TRBV12-3 or TRBV12-4 to TRBJ1-1, with D perhaps TRBD1 (5 bases). V was trimmed by 5 bases and J by 4 bases, leaving 8 bases between them. The CDR3 is 12 amino acids. CDR3 sequence reads: CASSLRGTEAFF. DNA for the CDR3: TGTGCCAGCAGTCTTAGGGGCACTGAAGCTTTCTTT.

The V gene is TRBV12-3 or TRBV12-4, the J gene TRBJ1-2; tentative D call: TRBD1 (5 bases). This CDR3 is built from 12 residues. V was clipped by 5 bases and J by 4 bases, with 8 bases between them. As DNA, the CDR3 is TGTGCCAGCAGTCCGGGACTCTATGGCTACACCTTC. Its translation: CASSPGLYGYTF.

The CDR3 DNA sequence: TGCGCCAGCAGCCTCCCCGGGACAGCTATGAACACTGAAGCTTTCTTT. Protein: CASSLPGTAMNTEAFF. This chain connects TRBV5-1 to TRBJ1-1; TRBD1 matches 7 bases. Trimming at V came to 4 bases and at J to 0 bases, leaving 9 bases not matched to a gene. The CDR3 length is 16 residues. CDR1 SGHRS and CDR2 YFSETQ come from the germline V gene.

The genes are TRBV10-3 and TRBJ2-5; 7 bases align to TRBD2. Trimming removed 6 bases from V and 3 bases from J; junction bases left unmatched: 7. The CDR3 runs 14 residues. From germline, CDR1 is ENHRY and CDR2 SYGVKD. CDR3 protein: CAISKRGGEETQYF. CDR3 DNA: TGTGCCATCAGCAAACGGGGAGGGGAAGAGACCCAGTACTTC.

This chain links TRBV13 with TRBJ2-1; 9 bases map to TRBD2. V shed 1 base and J 2 bases; nucleotides not matched to a gene: 12. Germline loops: CDR1 PRHDT, CDR2 FYEKMQ (reference sequence). There are 19 residues in the CDR3. The chain's CDR3 is CASSLVAGAGTRTYNEQFF. For the CDR3, the DNA is TGTGCCAGCAGCTTAGTAGCGGGGGCTGGGACCCGAACCTACAATGAGCAGTTCTTC.

The gene calls are TRBV5-4 and TRBJ2-1, with 7 bases fitting TRBD2. CDR1 and CDR2 (germline): SGHNT, YYREEE (reference sequence). The trim removed 4 bases at V and 7 bases at J, leaving 11 bases unmatched. The CDR3 has 15 amino acids. CDR3 in DNA: TGTGCCAGCAGCCGAGTGGGCGGGAGTTGGAATGAGCAGTTCTTC. Its translation is CASSRVGGSWNEQFF. Filled out from reference TRBV5-4 and TRBJ2-1, the complete variable domain reads ETGVTQSPTHLIKTRGQQVTLRCSSQSGHNTVSWYQQALGQGPQFIFQYYREEENGRGNFPPRFSGLQFPNYSSELNVNALELDDSALYLCASSRVGGSWNEQFFGPGTRLTVL.